This record concerns one T cell receptor beta chain sequence. This sample is drawn from a study of CD8 T cells in Susac syndrome. Reverse transcription of about 0.5 to 1 ug RNA was carried out with random hexamers. TCRdb re-derived calls from the immunoSEQ multiplex PCR reads in MiXCR, one entry per CDR3 protein. The repertoire consists of under 350,000 distinct CDR3 sequences, with about 92% occurring once and the leading ten covering around 0.07%. Germline V gene data show CDR1 as SQVTM and CDR2 as ANQGSEA. The CDR3 is made up of 11 amino acids. V was clipped by 7 bases and J by 7 bases, with 10 bases between them.

This clonotype originated in a human donor with multiple sclerosis. The source material was CD4+ T cells from PBMCs. The chain couples TRBV29-1 to TRBJ1-4; D not certain. CDR3 sequence: CSAGMGEKLFF. In nucleotides, the CDR3 is TGCAGCGCTGGGATGGGTGAAAAACTGTTTTTT. Variable domain in full (rest from reference TRBV29-1 and TRBJ1-4): SAVISQKPSRDICQRGTSLTIQCQVDSQVTMMFWYRQQPGQSLTLIATANQGSEATYESGFVIDKFPISRPNLTFSTLTVSNMSPEDSSIYLCSAGMGEKLFFGSGTQLSVL.